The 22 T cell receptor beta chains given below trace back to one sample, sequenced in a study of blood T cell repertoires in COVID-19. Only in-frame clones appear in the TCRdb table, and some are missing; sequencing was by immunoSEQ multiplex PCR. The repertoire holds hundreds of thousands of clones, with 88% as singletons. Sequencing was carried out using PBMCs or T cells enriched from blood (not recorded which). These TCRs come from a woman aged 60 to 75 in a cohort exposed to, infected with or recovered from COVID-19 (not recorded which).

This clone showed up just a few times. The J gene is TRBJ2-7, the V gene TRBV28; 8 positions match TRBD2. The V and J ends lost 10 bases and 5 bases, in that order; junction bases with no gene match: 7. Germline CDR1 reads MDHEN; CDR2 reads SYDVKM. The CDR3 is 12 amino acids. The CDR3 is CAIKSGSHEQYF. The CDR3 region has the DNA TGTGCCATCAAAAGCGGGAGCCACGAGCAGTACTTC.

CDR3 sequence: CASSPQGATNEKLFF. The DNA of the CDR3 is TGTGCCAGCAGCCCACAGGGGGCAACTAATGAAAAACTGTTTTTT. The chain joins TRBV6-4 to TRBJ1-4; 8 bases match TRBD1. With 6 bases clipped from V and 0 bases from J, the junction kept 3 bases outside the gene matches. The germline V gene has CDR1 MRHNA and CDR2 SNTAGT. CDR3 length equals 15 residues.

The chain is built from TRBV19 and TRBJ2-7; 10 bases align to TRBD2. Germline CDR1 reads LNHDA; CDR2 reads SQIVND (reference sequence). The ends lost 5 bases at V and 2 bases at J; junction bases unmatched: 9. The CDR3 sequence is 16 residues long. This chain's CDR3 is CASSDTGTSVAYEQYF. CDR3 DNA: TGTGCCAGTAGTGACACCGGGACTAGCGTCGCCTACGAGCAGTACTTC.

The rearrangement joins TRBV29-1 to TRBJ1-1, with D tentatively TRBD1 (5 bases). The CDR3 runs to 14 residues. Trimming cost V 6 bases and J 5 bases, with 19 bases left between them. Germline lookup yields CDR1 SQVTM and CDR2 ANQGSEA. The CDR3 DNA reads TGCAGCGTGGGCTTCTTAGGGGAGGTTACTGAAGCTTTCTTT. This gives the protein CSVGFLGEVTEAFF.

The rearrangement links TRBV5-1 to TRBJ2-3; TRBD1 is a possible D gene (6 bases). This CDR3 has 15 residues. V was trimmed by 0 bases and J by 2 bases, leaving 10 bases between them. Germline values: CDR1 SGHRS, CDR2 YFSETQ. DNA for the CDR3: TGCGCCAGCAGCTTGGTAACAGGGTCCACAGATACGCAGTATTTT. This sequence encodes CASSLVTGSTDTQYF.

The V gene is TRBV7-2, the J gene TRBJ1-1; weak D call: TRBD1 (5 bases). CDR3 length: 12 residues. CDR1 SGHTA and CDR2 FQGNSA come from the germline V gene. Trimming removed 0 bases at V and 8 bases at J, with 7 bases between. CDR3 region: CASSLAGGEAFF. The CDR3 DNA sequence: TGTGCCAGCAGCTTAGCGGGGGGGGAAGCTTTCTTT.

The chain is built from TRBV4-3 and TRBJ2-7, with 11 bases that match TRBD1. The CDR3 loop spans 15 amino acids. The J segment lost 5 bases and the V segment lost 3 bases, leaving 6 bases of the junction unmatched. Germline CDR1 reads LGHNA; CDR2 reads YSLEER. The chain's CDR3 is CASSQGTGGSHEQYF. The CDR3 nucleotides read TGCGCCAGCAGCCAGGGGACAGGGGGGTCCCACGAGCAGTACTTC.

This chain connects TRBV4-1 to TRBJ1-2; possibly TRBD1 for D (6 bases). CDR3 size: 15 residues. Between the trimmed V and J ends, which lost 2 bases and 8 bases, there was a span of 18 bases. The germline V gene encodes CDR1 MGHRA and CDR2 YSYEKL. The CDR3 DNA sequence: TGCGCCAGCAGCCAATTAGCAGGGGCCCTCTTGGGCTACACCTTC. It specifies CASSQLAGALLGYTF.

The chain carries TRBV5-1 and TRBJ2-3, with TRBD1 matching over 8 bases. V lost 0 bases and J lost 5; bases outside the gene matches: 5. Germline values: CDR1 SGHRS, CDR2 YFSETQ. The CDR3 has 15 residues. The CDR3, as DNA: TGCGCCAGCAGCTTGGCAGCAGGGGGCATAGATACGCAGTATTTT. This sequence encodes CASSLAAGGIDTQYF.

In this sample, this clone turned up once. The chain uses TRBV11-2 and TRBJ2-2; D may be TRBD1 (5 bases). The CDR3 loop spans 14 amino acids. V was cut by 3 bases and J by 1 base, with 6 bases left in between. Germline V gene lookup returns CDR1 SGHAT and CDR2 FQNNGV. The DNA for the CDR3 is TGTGCCAGCAGCTTTCAGGGGAACACCGGGGAGCTGTTTTTT. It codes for CASSFQGNTGELFF.

CDR3 amino acids: CASSLLAGGTYNEQFF. Written as DNA, the CDR3 is TGTGCCAGCAGCTTATTAGCGGGAGGTACCTACAATGAGCAGTTCTTC. The V call is TRBV7-2, the J call TRBJ2-1; 10 nucleotides align to TRBD2. In germline, CDR1 is SGHTA, CDR2 FQGNSA. The length of the CDR3 is 16 residues. V lost 2 bases and J lost 2; bases outside the gene matches: 3.

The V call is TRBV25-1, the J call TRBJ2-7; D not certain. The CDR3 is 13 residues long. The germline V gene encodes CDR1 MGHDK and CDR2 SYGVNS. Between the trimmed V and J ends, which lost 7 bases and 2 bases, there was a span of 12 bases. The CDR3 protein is CASKEENTYEQYF. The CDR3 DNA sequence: TGTGCCAGCAAAGAGGAAAATACCTACGAGCAGTACTTC.

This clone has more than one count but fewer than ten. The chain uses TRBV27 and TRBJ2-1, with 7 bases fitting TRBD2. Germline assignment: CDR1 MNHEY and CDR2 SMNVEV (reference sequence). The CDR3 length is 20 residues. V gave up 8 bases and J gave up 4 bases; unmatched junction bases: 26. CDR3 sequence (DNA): TGTGCCAGCCCGACTCTAGCGGATCAACACCCCCATCAGGGATACAATGAGCAGTTCTTC. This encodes CASPTLADQHPHQGYNEQFF.

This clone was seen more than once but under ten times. DNA for the CDR3: TGCGCCAGCAGCCAAGATATGAGGCCTACCTACAATGAGCAGTTCTTC. It specifies CASSQDMRPTYNEQFF. The V and J genes are TRBV4-1 and TRBJ2-1; D not certain. The CDR3 totals 16 residues. Germline V gene sequence: CDR1 MGHRA, CDR2 YSYEKL. V was trimmed by 0 bases and J by 2 bases, leaving 11 bases between them.

The CDR3 reads CASSPGQGGRETQYF. CDR3 nucleotide sequence: TGCGCCAGCAGCCCGGGACAGGGAGGACGAGAGACCCAGTACTTC. The V and J genes are TRBV5-1 and TRBJ2-5; 9 bases are a match to TRBD1. V gave up 4 bases and J gave up 4 bases; unmatched junction bases: 8. The V gene's germline CDR1 is SGHRS and CDR2 YFSETQ. This CDR3 has 15 amino acids.

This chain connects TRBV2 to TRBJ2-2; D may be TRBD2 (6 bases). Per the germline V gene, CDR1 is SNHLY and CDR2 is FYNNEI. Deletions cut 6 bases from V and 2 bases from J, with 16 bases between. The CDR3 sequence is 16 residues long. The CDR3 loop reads CASRTGTVTNTGELFF. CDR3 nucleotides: TGTGCCAGCAGGACTGGGACTGTAACCAACACCGGGGAGCTGTTTTTT.

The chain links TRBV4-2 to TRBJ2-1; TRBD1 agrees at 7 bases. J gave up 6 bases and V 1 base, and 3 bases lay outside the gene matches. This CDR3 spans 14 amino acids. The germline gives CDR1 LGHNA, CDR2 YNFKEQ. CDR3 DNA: TGTGCCAGCAGCCAAGCCCAGGGGGTCAATGAGCAGTTCTTC. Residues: CASSQAQGVNEQFF.

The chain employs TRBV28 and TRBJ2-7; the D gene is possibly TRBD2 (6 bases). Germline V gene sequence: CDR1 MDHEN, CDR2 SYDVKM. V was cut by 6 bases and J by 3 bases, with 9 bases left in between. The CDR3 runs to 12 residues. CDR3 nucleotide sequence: TGTGCCAGCAGGCTCGGGAGCTACGAGCAGTACTTC. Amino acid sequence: CASRLGSYEQYF.

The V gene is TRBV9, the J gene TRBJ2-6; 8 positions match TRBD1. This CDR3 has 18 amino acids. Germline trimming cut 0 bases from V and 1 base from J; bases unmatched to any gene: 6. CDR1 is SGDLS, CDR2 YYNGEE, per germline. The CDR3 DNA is TGTGCCAGCAGCGTAGAGACAGGGGACGTTTCTGGGGCCAACGTCCTGACTTTC. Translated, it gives CASSVETGDVSGANVLTF.

The CDR3 protein is CSARTPYEQYF. The CDR3 region has the DNA TGCAGTGCTCGGACTCCCTACGAGCAGTACTTC. This chain connects TRBV20-1 to TRBJ2-7; possible D gene TRBD2, 5 bases. Germline V gene sequence: CDR1 DFQATT, CDR2 SNEGSKA (reference sequence). The CDR3 totals 11 residues. V shed 5 bases and J shed 2 bases, with 7 bases lying between them.

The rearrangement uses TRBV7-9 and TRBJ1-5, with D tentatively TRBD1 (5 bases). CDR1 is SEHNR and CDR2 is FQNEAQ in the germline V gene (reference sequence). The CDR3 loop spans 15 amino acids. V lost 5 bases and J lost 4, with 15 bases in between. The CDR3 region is CASSLGEAENQPQHF. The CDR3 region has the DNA TGTGCCAGCAGCCTAGGGGAGGCCGAAAATCAGCCCCAGCATTTT.

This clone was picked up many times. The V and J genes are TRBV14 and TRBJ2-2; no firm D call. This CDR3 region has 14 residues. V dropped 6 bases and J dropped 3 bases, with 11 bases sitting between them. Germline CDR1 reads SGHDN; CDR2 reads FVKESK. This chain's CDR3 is CASRGLQYTGELFF. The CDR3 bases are TGTGCCAGCAGAGGCTTACAGTACACCGGGGAGCTGTTTTTT.